This passage covers 5 T cell receptor beta chains from one sample sequenced in a study of spatial heterogeneity in lung cancer. The time point is: sample taken at primary tumor resection. Unsorted whole RNA from tumor, nontumor lung or frozen PBMC underwent sequencing. TCRdb re-called the 5' RACE reads with MiXCR, one entry per CDR3 protein. Here the sample spans 50,000 to 65,000 distinct CDR3 sequences, approximately 7% being singletons. The source material was PBMCs, sampled at surgery. The source is a female donor with early-stage non-small cell lung cancer.

This clonotype showed up many times. This rearrangement joins TRBV11-2 to TRBJ2-5, with 8 bases lining up with TRBD2. Germline values: CDR1 SGHAT, CDR2 FQNNGV. This CDR3 is 19 amino acids long. The ends lost 0 bases at V and 0 bases at J; junction bases unmatched: 12. The chain's CDR3 is CASSLDNGGLAQYQETQYF. The CDR3 nucleotides are TGTGCCAGCAGCTTAGATAATGGTGGACTAGCCCAGTACCAAGAGACCCAGTACTTC.

This chain connects TRBV6-1 to TRBJ2-7, with 10 bases lining up with TRBD1. The germline V gene has CDR1 MNHNS and CDR2 SASEGT. The CDR3 length is 15 residues. V dropped 8 bases and J dropped 4; count of bases not matched to a gene: 11. The CDR3: CASLLDRGPTYEQYF. CDR3 in DNA: TGTGCCAGCCTCCTTGACAGGGGGCCGACATACGAGCAGTACTTC.

The CDR3 DNA reads TGTGCCAGCTCACTACTCGAGCAGGGGGATCAGCCCCAGCATTTT. It is translated as CASSLLEQGDQPQHF. The chain carries TRBV18 and TRBJ1-5; 7 bases agree with TRBD1. The CDR3 loop spans 15 amino acids. The V segment lost 4 bases and the J segment 5 bases; nucleotides outside the gene matches: 8. Germline V lookup: CDR1 KGHSH, CDR2 LQKENI. Full variable domain (remainder filled in from reference TRBV18 and TRBJ1-5): NAGVMQNPRHLVRRRGQEARLRCSPMKGHSHVYWYRQLPEEGLKFMVYLQKENIIDESGMPKERFSAEFPKEGPSILRIQQVVRGDSAAYFCASSLLEQGDQPQHFGDGTRLSIL.

This clonotype was counted only a few times. This rearrangement joins TRBV7-9 to TRBJ2-3; 7 bases align to TRBD1. Germline V gene data show CDR1 as SEHNR and CDR2 as FQNEAQ (reference sequence). The CDR3 length is 15 residues. V shed 2 bases, J shed 7 bases, and the junction held 9 bases outside the gene matches. The CDR3 nucleotides are TGTGCCAGCAGCTTATCCGAAGGGGGCATGAATACGCAGTATTTT. The encoded protein is CASSLSEGGMNTQYF.

This clonotype showed up just a few times. The V and J genes are TRBV29-1 and TRBJ2-7; D gene uncertain. This CDR3 has 11 residues. The V end was cut by 8 bases, the J end by 3 bases, with 11 bases between. The V gene's germline CDR1 is SQVTM and CDR2 ANQGSEA. CDR3 protein: CSTLYNYEQYF. CDR3 nucleotide sequence: TGCAGCACACTTTACAACTACGAGCAGTACTTC.